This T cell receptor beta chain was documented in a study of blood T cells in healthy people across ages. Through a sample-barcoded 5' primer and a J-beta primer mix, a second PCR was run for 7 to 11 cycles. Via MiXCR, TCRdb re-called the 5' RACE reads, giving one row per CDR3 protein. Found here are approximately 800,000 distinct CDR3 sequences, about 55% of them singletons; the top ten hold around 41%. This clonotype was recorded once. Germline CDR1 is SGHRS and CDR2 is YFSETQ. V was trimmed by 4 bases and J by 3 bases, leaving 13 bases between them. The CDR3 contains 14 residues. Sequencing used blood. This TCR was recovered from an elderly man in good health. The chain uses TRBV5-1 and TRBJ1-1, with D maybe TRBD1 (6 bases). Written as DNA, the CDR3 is TGCGCCAGCAGCCCCAGGGGCGCGGACACTGAAGCTTTCTTT. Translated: CASSPRGADTEAFF.